Listed here is a single TCR beta chain. What it binds is not known. The sample is drawn from a study of T cell repertoires in cytomegalovirus infection. This CDR3 is 14 amino acids long. V was shortened by 4 bases and J by 2 bases, with 10 bases between the two germline ends. Per germline, CDR1 LGHNA and CDR2 YSLEER. Overall study results and limits: HLA-C-restricted CMV-specific TCR beta clonotypes prevailed in the ex vivo response. Cumulative frequency of public TCR beta families picked out carriers of CMV plus the relevant HLA.

Each CDR3 protein is one row after TCRdb ran MiXCR on the reads. Found here are approximately 300,000 distinct CDR3 sequences, 20% to 25% of them singletons; the top ten hold roughly 15%. This chain joins TRBV4-3 and TRBJ2-3; D not certain. This sample comprised cultured PBMCs, obtained from culture after CMV antigen stimulation. The clonotype originates from a human donor in good health (CMV status not recorded). Some clones in this sample may be carry-over from other donors' samples. The CDR3 coding sequence is TGCGCCAGCAGCCCGGACCAGTTCACAGATACGCAGTATTTT. Amino acids: CASSPDQFTDTQYF.